The 3 T cell receptor beta chains given below trace back to one sample, sequenced in a study of T cell responses to AZD1222 COVID-19 vaccine. Sequencing was performed with immunoSEQ multiplex PCR; in TCRdb, only in-frame clones are kept and a portion is missing. The sample lists 150,000 to 200,000 clones; 87% were seen once. The sequencing here drew on peripheral blood, taken on day 0 of AZD1222 vaccination. The receptor source for this set is an adult in good health.

V gene TRBV7-9 combines with J gene TRBJ2-1; the D call may be TRBD1 or TRBD2 (5 bases each). Germline CDR1 is SEHNR and CDR2 is FQNEAQ (reference sequence). V shed 3 bases and J shed 3 bases, with 12 bases lying between them. This CDR3 is built from 15 residues. CDR3 region: CASSFRPGGYNEQFF. The DNA of the CDR3 is TGTGCCAGCAGCTTCAGACCTGGGGGCTACAATGAGCAGTTCTTC.

The chain links TRBV3-1 (or the pseudogene TRBV3-2) to TRBJ2-7; D gene uncertain. V lost 0 bases to trimming and J lost 2 bases, with 5 bases between them. The germline CDR1 and CDR2 sequences are LGHDT and YNNKEL (reference sequence). The CDR3 has 13 residues. Here the CDR3 DNA reads TGTGCCAGCAGCCAAGAGTACGCCTACGAGCAGTACTTC. Encoded protein: CASSQEYAYEQYF.

The chain employs TRBV7-2 and TRBJ2-7; D tentatively reads TRBD1 or TRBD2 (6 bases each). CDR3 length: 15 amino acids. Trimming left V 5 bases short and J 2 bases short, with 16 bases between. The germline gives CDR1 SGHTA, CDR2 FQGNSA. In nucleotides, the CDR3 is TGTGCCAGCAGCCTAGGGGGGACTGCACCCTACGAGCAGTACTTC. It codes for CASSLGGTAPYEQYF.